This TCR beta chain derives from a study of blood T cell repertoires in COVID-19. Turning to the study itself: Samples came from the United States, Italy and Spain, spanning acute and convalescent COVID-19. T cells, B-cell-depleted T cells, or PBMCs provided the cDNA or gDNA that served as material.

The CDR3 sequence is 15 residues long. The V and J ends lost 7 bases and 7 bases, in that order; junction bases with no gene match: 13. Per the germline V gene, CDR1 is LNHDA and CDR2 is SQIVND (reference sequence). In the study's own analysis: It was from reference gene primer amplification that nucleated cell counts were estimated. Data came from immunoSEQ multiplex PCR; TCRdb stores just in-frame clones and leaves some out. V and J calls and clone size are copied from that table; D and trimming were computed from the DNA. Among over 400,000 clones listed, 80% to 90% were seen once. This chain joins TRBV19 and TRBJ1-3, with 7 bases aligning to TRBD1. The clonotype comes from a woman aged 25 to 39 with active or convalescent COVID-19. Sequenced sample: peripheral blood. CDR3 sequence reads: CASTSAGGNFNTIYF. CDR3 DNA sequence: TGTGCCAGTACGTCGGCAGGGGGGAATTTTAACACCATATATTTT.